This T cell receptor (beta chain) was recorded in a study of long-term antiretroviral therapy in people with HIV. The V end lost 5 bases, the J end lost 8 bases, and 19 bases lay between the germline ends. The germline V gene has CDR1 SQVTM and CDR2 ANQGSEA. The CDR3 runs to 14 residues. Sequencing relied on immunoSEQ assay v3.0, run at survey level. Generated by immunoSEQ multiplex PCR, the TCRdb table keeps only in-frame clones and is missing some. The sample yields about 38,000 clones, roughly 76% seen once. The sample consisted of unsorted PBMCs, taken 1.5 years after starting antiretroviral therapy. The TCR was taken from a man aged 18 to 35 with HIV. This rearrangement joins TRBV29-1 to TRBJ1-3, with D possibly TRBD1 on 6 matching bases. CDR3 region: CSVQGSSVGDTIYF. The CDR3 DNA follows: TGCAGCGTTCAGGGGTCCTCAGTCGGGGACACCATATATTTT.